The 20 T cell receptor beta chains in this list originate from one sample, sequenced in a study of CD8+ T cells in alopecia areata. Treatment here: oral pan-JAK inhibitor, 5-10 mg twice daily. Extracted RNA was reverse transcribed into cDNA, the sequencing template. TCRdb's copy holds only in-frame clones and misses some; the assay was immunoSEQ multiplex PCR. Of 130,000 or so clones in the sample, approximately 86% were seen once. The specimen was CD8+ T cells sorted from blood, collected at week 4, from a patient treated with tofacitinib. All receptors derive from a human donor with alopecia areata.

This CDR3 reads CASRTDRGSYNEQFF. The DNA of the CDR3 is TGTGCCAGCAGAACGGACAGGGGATCCTACAATGAGCAGTTCTTC. V gene TRBV6-1 combines with J gene TRBJ2-1; TRBD1 aligns across 9 bases. CDR1 MNHNS and CDR2 SASEGT come from the germline V gene. Losses at the gene ends were 6 bases for V and 1 base for J; bases not matched to a gene: 4. This CDR3 spans 15 amino acids.

V is TRBV6-5 and J is TRBJ2-2; TRBD1 matches at 7 bases. V lost 5 bases, J lost 5 bases, and 5 bases stayed unmatched. Germline CDR1 is MNHEY and CDR2 is SVGAGI. The CDR3 consists of 14 residues. The CDR3 region is CASSRTGVTGELFF. CDR3 sequence (DNA): TGTGCCAGCAGTCGTACAGGGGTGACCGGGGAGCTGTTTTTT.

V gene TRBV6-5 combines with J gene TRBJ1-1, with TRBD1 identical over 8 bases. CDR1 and CDR2 from the germline V gene are MNHEY and SVGAGI. This CDR3 spans 14 amino acids. Unmatched junction bases numbered 4, after V lost 0 bases and J lost 7 bases. The CDR3 coding sequence is TGTGCCAGCAGTTACTCCGGACAGGGCGTTGAAGCTTTCTTT. Residues: CASSYSGQGVEAFF.

V and J are TRBV10-3 and TRBJ2-7; D may match TRBD1 or TRBD2 (5 bases each). The CDR3 is made up of 14 amino acids. CDR1 ENHRY and CDR2 SYGVKD come from the germline V gene. V lost 3 bases and J 4 bases, leaving 13 bases between the germline ends. CDR3 in amino acids: CAISDPGRSYEQYF. Here the CDR3 DNA reads TGTGCCATCAGTGATCCGGGACGGTCGTACGAGCAGTACTTC.

This rearrangement joins TRBV29-1 to TRBJ2-3, with D uncertain. Germline CDR1 is SQVTM and CDR2 is ANQGSEA. The CDR3 is made up of 15 amino acids. V dropped 7 bases and J dropped 0 bases, with 17 bases sitting between them. CDR3 protein: CSAVPHLSSTDTQYF. The CDR3, as DNA: TGCAGCGCGGTCCCTCATCTCTCTAGCACAGATACGCAGTATTTT.

V and J are TRBV29-1 and TRBJ2-7; no clear D gene. V was shortened by 4 bases and J by 1 base, with 5 bases between the two germline ends. CDR1 is SQVTM and CDR2 is ANQGSEA in the germline V gene. The CDR3 contains 11 residues. This CDR3 is CSVVGSYEQYF. CDR3 sequence (DNA): TGCAGCGTTGTAGGTTCCTACGAGCAGTACTTC.

This rearrangement joins TRBV29-1 to TRBJ2-7, with D perhaps TRBD1 (6 bases). The CDR3 length is 13 residues. Germline V gene lookup returns CDR1 SQVTM and CDR2 ANQGSEA. Trimming took off 4 bases at V and 3 bases at J, with 13 bases between the two ends. In DNA, the CDR3 is TGCAGCGTTGCGCAGGGGTTAATCTACGAGCAGTACTTC. It translates to CSVAQGLIYEQYF.

The chain is built from TRBV5-6 and TRBJ2-1; 11 bases are shared with TRBD2. Germline assignment: CDR1 SGHDT and CDR2 YYEEEE. The CDR3 length is 14 residues. The V segment lost 4 bases and the J segment 12 bases; nucleotides outside the gene matches: 9. CDR3 amino acids: CASSAGTSGGRQFF. DNA of the CDR3: TGTGCCAGCAGCGCCGGGACTAGCGGAGGTAGGCAGTTCTTC. The full variable domain, completed using reference TRBV5-6 and TRBJ2-1, is DAGVTQSPTHLIKTRGQQVTLRCSPKSGHDTVSWYQQALGQGPQFIFQYYEEEERQRGNFPDRFSGHQFPNYSSELNVNALLLGDSALYLCASSAGTSGGRQFFGPGTRLTVL.

This clone was counted once. The rearrangement uses TRBV4-1 and TRBJ2-7, with unresolved D. Germline V CDR1 and CDR2: MGHRA, YSYEKL. Trimming cost V 0 bases and J 4 bases, with 7 bases left between them. This CDR3 is built from 13 residues. The CDR3 region is CASSQDQRYEQYF. CDR3 bases: TGCGCCAGCAGCCAAGATCAGAGGTACGAGCAGTACTTC.

The V and J genes are TRBV6-1 and TRBJ2-3; 11 bases are shared with TRBD1. Trimming at V came to 2 bases and at J to 0 bases, leaving 10 bases not matched to a gene. Germline V gene sequence: CDR1 MNHNS, CDR2 SASEGT. The CDR3 is 19 residues long. DNA of the CDR3: TGTGCCAGCAGTGAATTGATGCCGGGACAGGGGGGAAGCACAGATACGCAGTATTTT. Translated: CASSELMPGQGGSTDTQYF.

V gene TRBV27 combines with J gene TRBJ2-1; tentatively, D is TRBD1 (6 bases). This CDR3 is 15 amino acids long. Trimming shortened V by 5 bases and J by 5 bases, and 16 bases separated the two germline ends. The germline V gene encodes CDR1 MNHEY and CDR2 SMNVEV (reference sequence). The CDR3 is CASSAYDRLDNEQFF. CDR3 nucleotide sequence: TGTGCCAGCAGTGCGTATGACAGGCTTGACAATGAGCAGTTCTTC.

The chain is built from TRBV12-5 and TRBJ1-2; 9 nucleotides line up with TRBD1. CDR1 is LGHNT and CDR2 is FRNRAP in the germline V gene. The CDR3 covers 15 residues. Trimming cost V 5 bases and J 4 bases; bases outside gene matches: 8. The CDR3, as DNA: TGTGCTAGTGGTCCCGGGACAGGGAAGATCTATGGCTACACCTTC. It is translated as CASGPGTGKIYGYTF.

The V and J genes are TRBV7-9 and TRBJ2-7; no clear D gene. With 5 bases removed from V and 5 bases from J, the gap between germline ends came to 16 bases. CDR1 and CDR2 from the germline V gene are SEHNR and FQNEAQ (reference sequence). CDR3 size: 14 residues. CDR3 loop: CASSVQDSNHEQYF. CDR3 DNA: TGTGCCAGCAGCGTTCAGGATAGTAATCACGAGCAGTACTTC.

This clone has just one count. V is TRBV9 and J is TRBJ2-5; 8 positions match TRBD1. Germline CDR1 reads SGDLS; CDR2 reads YYNGEE. The CDR3 is 15 residues long. With V trimmed by 0 bases and J by 4 bases, 5 bases remained unmatched. The CDR3 sequence is CASSVEGTGPETQYF. The CDR3 DNA reads TGTGCCAGCAGCGTAGAAGGGACAGGACCAGAGACCCAGTACTTC.

In this sample, this clone turned up once. A read error may produce the germline difference seen at one junction end. The same CDR3 is also encoded by other DNA sequences in this sample. The chain combines TRBV11-2 with TRBJ2-4; no firm D call. The CDR3 is 13 amino acids. Looked up from germline, CDR1 is SGHAT and CDR2 is FQNNGV. The CDR3: CASSLTSGNIQYF. CDR3 nucleotide sequence: TGTGCCAGCAGCTTAACCTCGGGTAACATTCAGTATTTC. The full variable domain, in which reference TRBV11-2 and TRBJ2-4 provide the parts outside the CDR3, is EAGVAQSPRYKIIEKRQSVAFWCNPISGHATLYWYQQILGQGPKLLIQFQNNGVVDDSQLPKDRFSAERLKGVDSTLKIQPAKLEDSAVYLCASSLTSGNIQYFGAGTRLSVL.

The chain combines TRBV7-8 with TRBJ2-7, with D unclear. Trimming shortened V by 1 base and J by 0 bases, and 7 bases separated the two germline ends. Germline V gene data show CDR1 as SGHVS and CDR2 as FQNEAQ. The CDR3 is 14 residues long. CDR3 loop: CASSLVSSSYEQYF. The CDR3 coding sequence is TGTGCCAGCAGCTTAGTGTCGAGCTCCTACGAGCAGTACTTC. Full variable domain (remainder filled in from reference TRBV7-8 and TRBJ2-7): GAGVSQSPRYKVAKRGQDVALRCDPISGHVSLFWYQQALGQGPEFLTYFQNEAQLDKSGLPSDRFFAERPEGSVSTLKIQRTQQEDSAVYLCASSLVSSSYEQYFGPGTRLTVT.

The genes are TRBV4-1 and TRBJ1-1, with a weak D call TRBD1 (5 bases). The V end lost 3 bases, the J end lost 2 bases, and 13 bases lay between the germline ends. Germline assignment: CDR1 MGHRA and CDR2 YSYEKL. CDR3 length equals 15 residues. CDR3 bases: TGCGCCAGCAGCCATCTCCATCAGGGAAACACTGAAGCTTTCTTT. This sequence encodes CASSHLHQGNTEAFF.

This sequence joins TRBV4-1 and TRBJ2-7; D is unresolved. The CDR3 is 13 residues long. V lost 0 bases and J lost 6, with 9 bases in between. Germline CDR1 and CDR2: MGHRA and YSYEKL. The CDR3 is CASSQDFVGEQYF. CDR3 nucleotides: TGCGCCAGCAGCCAAGATTTCGTGGGCGAGCAGTACTTC.

V usage is TRBV4-1 and J usage is TRBJ2-6, with 8 bases lining up with TRBD1. From germline, CDR1 is MGHRA and CDR2 YSYEKL. The length of the CDR3 is 14 residues. Trimming at V came to 8 bases and at J to 3 bases, leaving 3 bases not matched to a gene. In nucleotides, the CDR3 is TGCGCCAGCGGACAGGGTGGTGGGGCCAACGTCCTGACTTTC. Translation gives CASGQGGGANVLTF.

This clone was detected a few times. The genes are TRBV29-1 and TRBJ2-2; weak D call: TRBD2 (6 bases). Trimming removed 6 bases at V and 1 base at J, with 18 bases between. The CDR3 sequence is 16 residues long. CDR1 is SQVTM, CDR2 ANQGSEA, per germline. The DNA of the CDR3 is TGCAGCGTAGCCACCGGGACGGAGGGGAACACCGGGGAGCTGTTTTTT. Its protein product is CSVATGTEGNTGELFF.